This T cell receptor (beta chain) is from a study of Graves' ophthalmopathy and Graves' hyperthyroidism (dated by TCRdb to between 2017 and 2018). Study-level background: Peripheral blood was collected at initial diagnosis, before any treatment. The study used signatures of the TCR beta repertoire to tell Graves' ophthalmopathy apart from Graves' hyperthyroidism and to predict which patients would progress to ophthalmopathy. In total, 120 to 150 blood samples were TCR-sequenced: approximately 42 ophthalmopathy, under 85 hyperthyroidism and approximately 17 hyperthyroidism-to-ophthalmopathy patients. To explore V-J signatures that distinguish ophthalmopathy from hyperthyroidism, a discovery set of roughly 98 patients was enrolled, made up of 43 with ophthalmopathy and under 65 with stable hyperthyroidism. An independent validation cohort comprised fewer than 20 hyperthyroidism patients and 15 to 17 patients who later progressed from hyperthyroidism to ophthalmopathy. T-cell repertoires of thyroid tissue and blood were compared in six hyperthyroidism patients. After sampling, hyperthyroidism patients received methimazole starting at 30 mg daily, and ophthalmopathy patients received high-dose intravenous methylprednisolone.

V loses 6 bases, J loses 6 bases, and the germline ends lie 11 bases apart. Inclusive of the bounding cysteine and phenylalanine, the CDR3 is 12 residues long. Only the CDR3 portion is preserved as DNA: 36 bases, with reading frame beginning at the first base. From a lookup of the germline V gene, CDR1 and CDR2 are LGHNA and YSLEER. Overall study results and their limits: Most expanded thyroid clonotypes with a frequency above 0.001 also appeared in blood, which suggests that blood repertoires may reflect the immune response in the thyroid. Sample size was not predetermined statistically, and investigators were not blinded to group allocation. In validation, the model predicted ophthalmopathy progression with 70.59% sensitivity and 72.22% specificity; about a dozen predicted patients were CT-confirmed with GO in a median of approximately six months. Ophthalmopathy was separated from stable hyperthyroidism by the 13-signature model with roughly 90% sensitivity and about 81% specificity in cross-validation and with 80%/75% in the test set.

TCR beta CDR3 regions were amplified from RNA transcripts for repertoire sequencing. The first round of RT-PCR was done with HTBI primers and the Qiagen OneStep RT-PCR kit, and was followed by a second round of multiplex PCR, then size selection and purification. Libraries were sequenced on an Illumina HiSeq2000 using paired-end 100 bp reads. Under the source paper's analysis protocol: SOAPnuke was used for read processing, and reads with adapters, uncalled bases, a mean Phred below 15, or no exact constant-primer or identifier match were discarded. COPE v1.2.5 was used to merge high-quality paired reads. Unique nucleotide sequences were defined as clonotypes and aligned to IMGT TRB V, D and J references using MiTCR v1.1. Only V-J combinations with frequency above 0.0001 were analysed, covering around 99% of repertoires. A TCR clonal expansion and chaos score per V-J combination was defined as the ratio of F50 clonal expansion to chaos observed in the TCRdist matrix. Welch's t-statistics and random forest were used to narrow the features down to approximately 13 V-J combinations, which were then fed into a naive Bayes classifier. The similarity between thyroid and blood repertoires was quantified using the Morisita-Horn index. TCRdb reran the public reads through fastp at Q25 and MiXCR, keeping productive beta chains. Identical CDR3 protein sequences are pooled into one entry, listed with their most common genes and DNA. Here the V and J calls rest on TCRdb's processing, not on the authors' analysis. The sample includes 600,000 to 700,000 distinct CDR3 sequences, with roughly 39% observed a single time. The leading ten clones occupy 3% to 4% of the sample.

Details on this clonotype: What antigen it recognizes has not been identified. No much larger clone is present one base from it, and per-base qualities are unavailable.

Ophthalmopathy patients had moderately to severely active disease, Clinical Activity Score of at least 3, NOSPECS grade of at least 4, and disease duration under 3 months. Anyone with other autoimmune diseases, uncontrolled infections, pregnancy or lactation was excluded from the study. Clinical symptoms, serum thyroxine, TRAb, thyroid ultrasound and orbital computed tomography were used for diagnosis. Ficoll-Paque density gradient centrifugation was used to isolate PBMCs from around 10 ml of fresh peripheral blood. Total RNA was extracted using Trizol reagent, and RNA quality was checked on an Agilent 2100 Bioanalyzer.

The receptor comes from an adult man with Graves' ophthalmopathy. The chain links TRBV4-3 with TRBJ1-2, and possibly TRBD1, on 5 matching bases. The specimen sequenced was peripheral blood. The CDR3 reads CASRSPGHGYTF. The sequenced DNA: TGCGCCAGCAGATCTCCGGGACATGGCTACACCTTC.